This T cell receptor beta chain was profiled in a study of blood T cell repertoires in COVID-19. The CDR3 totals 16 residues. J gave up 5 bases and V 3 bases, and 9 bases lay outside the gene matches. CDR1 is SGHNT, CDR2 YYREEE, per germline (reference sequence). Profiled with immunoSEQ multiplex PCR; TCRdb holds only in-frame clones, not every one. This table holds about 130,000 clones, 60% to 75% found once. Material for sequencing was peripheral blood. This clonotype originated in a woman in her seventies with acute or convalescent COVID-19. The rearrangement joins TRBV5-4 to TRBJ1-2; 11 positions agree with TRBD1. Here the CDR3 DNA reads TGTGCCAGCAGCTCCGGGGGGACAGGGGGACAATATGGCTACACCTTC. This codes for CASSSGGTGGQYGYTF. Full variable domain (missing parts from reference TRBV5-4 and TRBJ1-2): ETGVTQSPTHLIKTRGQQVTLRCSSQSGHNTVSWYQQALGQGPQFIFQYYREEENGRGNFPPRFSGLQFPNYSSELNVNALELDDSALYLCASSSGGTGGQYGYTFGSGTRLTVV.